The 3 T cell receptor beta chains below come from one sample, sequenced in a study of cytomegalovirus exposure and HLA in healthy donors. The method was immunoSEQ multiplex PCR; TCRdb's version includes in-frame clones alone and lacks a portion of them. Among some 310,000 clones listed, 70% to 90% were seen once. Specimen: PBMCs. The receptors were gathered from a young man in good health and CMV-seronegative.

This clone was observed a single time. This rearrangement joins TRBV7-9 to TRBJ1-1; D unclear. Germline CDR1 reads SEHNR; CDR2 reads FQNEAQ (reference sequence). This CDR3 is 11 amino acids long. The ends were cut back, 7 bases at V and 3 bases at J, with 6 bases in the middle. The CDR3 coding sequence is TGTGCCAGCAACTATTACACTGAAGCTTTCTTT. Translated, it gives CASNYYTEAFF. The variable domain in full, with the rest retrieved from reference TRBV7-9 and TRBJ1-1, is DTGVSQNPRHKITKRGQNVTFRCDPISEHNRLYWYRQTLGQGPEFLTYFQNEAQLEKSRLLSDRFSAERPKGSFSTLEIQRTEQGDSAMYLCASNYYTEAFFGQGTRLTVV.

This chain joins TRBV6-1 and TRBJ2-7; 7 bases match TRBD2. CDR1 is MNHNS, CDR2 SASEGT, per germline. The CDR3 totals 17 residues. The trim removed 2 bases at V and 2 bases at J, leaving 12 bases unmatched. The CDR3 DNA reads TGTGCCAGCAGTGAAAGATGGGGTCTAGCGGTGCCCTACGAGCAGTACTTC. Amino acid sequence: CASSERWGLAVPYEQYF.

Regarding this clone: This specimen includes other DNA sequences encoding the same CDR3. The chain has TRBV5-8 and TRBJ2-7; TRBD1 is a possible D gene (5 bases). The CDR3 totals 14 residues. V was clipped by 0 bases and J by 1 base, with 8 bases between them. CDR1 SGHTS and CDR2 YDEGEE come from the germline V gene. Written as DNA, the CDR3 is TGTGCCAGCAGCTTGGGGGGCAGTTCCTACGAGCAGTACTTC. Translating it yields CASSLGGSSYEQYF.